This is a list of T cell receptor beta chains from one sample in a study of T-cell reconstitution after alpha-beta-depleted transplantation in children. TCRdb analysed the PCR reads with MiXCR anew, one entry per CDR3 protein. This repertoire shows a few hundred thousand distinct CDR3 sequences, 25% to 30% found once; its top ten account for 30% to 45%. Sequenced here: PBMCs, sampled before TCRalphabeta/CD19-depleted stem cell transplant. The source is a boy younger than two with Wiskott-Aldrich syndrome, due to receive a stem cell transplant. CDR3s include the opening cysteine and the closing phenylalanine or tryptophan. A D gene is named only where the DNA matches it firmly.

cdr3_aa j_call d_call v_call cdr3_length
CASSGTYNSPLHF TRBJ1-6 - TRBV2 13
CSARFDRALAGRYEQYF TRBJ2-7 TRBD2 TRBV20-1 17
CASSLAGTSGSQETQYF TRBJ2-5 TRBD2 TRBV7-2 17
CASSTGTSNEQFF TRBJ2-1 - TRBV5-1 13
CASSATSGRGTETQYF TRBJ2-5 TRBD2 TRBV6-1 16
CASSLSGVPPTQYF TRBJ2-3 - TRBV5-1 14
CASSIAGTGNEQFF TRBJ2-1 TRBD2 TRBV12-3/TRBV12-4 14
CATSDLRVLNTEAFF TRBJ1-1 - TRBV15 15
CASSRVGWEPDEQFF TRBJ2-1 - TRBV5-1 15
CSARTGPHGYTF TRBJ1-2 TRBD1 TRBV20-1 12
CASRPGTVTDTQYF TRBJ2-3 - TRBV28 14
CASSQEGHLNEKLFF TRBJ1-4 - TRBV4-1 15
CASSPLSGISYEQYF TRBJ2-7 TRBD2 TRBV18 15
CASSLAFSPGFSTNEKLFF TRBJ1-4 - TRBV5-1 19
CARLVRRYNEQFF TRBJ2-1 - TRBV10-1 13
CSAIGTSSSTDTQYF TRBJ2-3 TRBD2 TRBV20-1 15
CSASGGYTDTQYF TRBJ2-3 - TRBV20-1 13
CASSLGRLDKLFF TRBJ1-4 - TRBV5-1 13
CASSYSEGNIQYF TRBJ2-4 - TRBV6-5 13
CSVDGGLGGVEQFF TRBJ2-1 TRBD2 TRBV29-1 14
CASSIRGSSETQYF TRBJ2-5 - TRBV7-9 14
CASSLTTAVTEAFF TRBJ1-1 - TRBV5-5 14
CSAGPGLRLSGELFF TRBJ2-2 - TRBV20-1 15
CASSVYRGTGELFF TRBJ2-2 TRBD1 TRBV12-3/TRBV12-4 14
CASSLVRQRELAYEQYF TRBJ2-7 TRBD2 TRBV5-1 17
CASSLEVWQPQHF TRBJ1-5 - TRBV12-3/TRBV12-4 13
CASSPLTGGPSEQFF TRBJ2-1 TRBD2 TRBV12-3/TRBV12-4 15
CASSPTMSTGYNEQFF TRBJ2-1 - TRBV5-1 16
CAWRAGQYGYTF TRBJ1-2 - TRBV30 12
CASRGLAGTYNEQFF TRBJ2-1 TRBD2 TRBV12-3/TRBV12-4 15
CASSLGAGNGEQFF TRBJ2-1 - TRBV7-2 14
CASRTLTPGLGGRYF TRBJ2-7 - TRBV6-2/TRBV6-3 15
CASSFRKAGGNEQYF TRBJ2-7 TRBD2 TRBV5-6 15
CSVDGRALETQYF TRBJ2-5 - TRBV29-1 13
CASSPYRRDEQFF TRBJ2-1 - TRBV28 13
CASSPPGGPSGYTF TRBJ1-2 - TRBV7-9 14
CSARAPGVADTQYF TRBJ2-3 - TRBV20-1 14
CASSLVAGEAFF TRBJ1-1 - TRBV7-6 12
CASSLFPSGTDTRYF TRBJ2-3 TRBD2 TRBV5-6 15
CASSPLARVNEQYF TRBJ2-7 - TRBV7-9 14
CASSTRTSGRRGGYNEQFF TRBJ2-1 TRBD2 TRBV11-2 19
CASSSLRGSTEAFF TRBJ1-1 - TRBV5-1 14
CAWRRGRTEAFF TRBJ1-1 - TRBV30 12
CASSKREPSGELFF TRBJ2-2 TRBD2 TRBV7-7 14
CASSLRGQGANEQFF TRBJ2-1 TRBD1 TRBV5-1 15